This record covers a single TCR beta chain. The clone's antigen remains unknown. No base quality information exists; no much larger clone differs at one position. In the study, sorted CD4+ and CD8+ blood T cells from patients with severe aplastic anemia and from healthy subjects underwent deep sequencing of TCR repertoires. Ficoll-Paque density gradient centrifugation was used to isolate peripheral blood mononuclear cells. Before DNA extraction, CD4+ and CD8+ T cells were sorted with FACS or magnetic beads. V loses 10 bases, J loses 5 bases, and the germline ends lie 18 bases apart. CDR1 and CDR2, per the germline V gene, are ENHRY and SYGVKD. The CDR3 goes from the cysteine to the phenylalanine over 14 residues. CDR3 DNA only is kept here, 42 bases in frame from base 1. Profiling of TCR beta VDJ combinations and CDR3 sequences used genomic DNA as the template. An Illumina HiSeq 2000 was used for TCR repertoire sequencing. From the authors' description of their analysis: TRBV/TRBJ rearrangement plots, CDR3 size and DJ length profiles, and Simpson's diversity index were used to evaluate the repertoires. The most abundant DNA sequence in the deep sequencing data was defined as the immunodominant clone. CDR3 amino acid sequences were checked for sharing between subjects and were compared against published repertoires and the VDJdb database. The raw public data were reprocessed by TCRdb itself: fastp quality trimming at Q25, MiXCR clonotype calling, in-frame beta chains only. Each entry merges the rows of one CDR3 protein and shows their most common DNA and genes. The V and J calls here are based on TCRdb, not the publication. Here the sample has 200,000 or so distinct CDR3 sequences; under 70% occur a single time. Under 60% of the sample goes to the ten largest clones.

This sample is part of a study of CD8+CD57+ T cells in acquired aplastic anemia (dated by TCRdb to 2016 to 2019). Regarding the study in general: A mean of approximately 3 ug of DNA, ranging from roughly 0.19 to 27.4 ug, was extracted from sorted CD4+ and CD8+ cells.

What the study reported, not specific to this receptor: Patients and healthy controls showed no significant difference in CD8+ Simpson's diversity (P=0.060). Around 27 CD8+ CDR3 sequences were shared between patients and controls but appeared highly expressed in patients and within their immunodominant clones.

This receptor was taken from a human donor with severe aplastic anemia or a healthy control (not recorded which). The chain couples TRBV10-3 to TRBJ2-1; the D gene is perhaps TRBD1, from 7 matching bases. The sequenced sample was sorted CD4+, CD8+, or CD8+CD57+ T cells (not recorded which) from PBMCs. In nucleotide form, the sequence is TGTGCCAGTCTTTGGACAGGAGGGGACAATGAGCAGTTCTTC. Its protein reads: CASLWTGGDNEQFF.